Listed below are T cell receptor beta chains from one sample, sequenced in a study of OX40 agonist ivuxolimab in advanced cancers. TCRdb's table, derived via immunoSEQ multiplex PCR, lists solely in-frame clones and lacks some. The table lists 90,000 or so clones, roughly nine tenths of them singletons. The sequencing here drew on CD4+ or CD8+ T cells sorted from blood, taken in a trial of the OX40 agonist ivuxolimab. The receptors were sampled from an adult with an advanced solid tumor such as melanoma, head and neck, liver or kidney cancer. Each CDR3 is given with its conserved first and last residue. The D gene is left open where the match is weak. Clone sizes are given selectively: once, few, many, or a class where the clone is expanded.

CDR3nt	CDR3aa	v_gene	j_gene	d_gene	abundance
TGTGCCAGCAGTCTCTCGAGTAGCGGGGGAGCAGATACGCAGTATTTT	CASSLSSSGGADTQYF	TRBV2	TRBJ2-3	TRBD2	NA
TGTGCCAGCAGCTTGGTGTTGGGCAGAGCATACGAGCAGTACTTC	CASSLVLGRAYEQYF	TRBV5-8	TRBJ2-7	NA	NA
TGTGCCAGCAGTACAGGCTCCCTCTACGAGCAGTACTTC	CASSTGSLYEQYF	TRBV6-5	TRBJ2-7	NA	once
TGTGCCAGCAGCTTAACAGCGGGGGGGAGCACCGGGGAGCTGTTTTTT	CASSLTAGGSTGELFF	TRBV14	TRBJ2-2	TRBD2	NA
TGTGCCACCAGCAGCTCTCGGGGGGATCAGCCCCAGCATTTT	CATSSSRGDQPQHF	TRBV15	TRBJ1-5	NA	NA
TGCGCCAGCAGCCAATACAGGTCTGAAAAACTGTTTTTT	CASSQYRSEKLFF	TRBV4-3	TRBJ1-4	NA	NA
TGTGCCAGCAGTTACGTAAATGTCCGATCGGAAGCTTTCTTT	CASSYVNVRSEAFF	TRBV6-5	TRBJ1-1	NA	NA
TGCGCCAGCAGTGAGTCGAACCGGGATCAGCCCCAGCATTTT	CASSESNRDQPQHF	TRBV10-2	TRBJ1-5	NA	NA
TGTGCCAGCCGAATTAAGTCCCAGCGGGCGGCGGGAGAGGTCTACGAGCAGTACTTC	CASRIKSQRAAGEVYEQYF	TRBV9	TRBJ2-7	TRBD2	NA
TGTGCCAGCAGCGTAGATGATGGGATACTGTCTGTTTGGACTAATGAAAAACTGTTTTTT	CASSVDDGILSVWTNEKLFF	TRBV9	TRBJ1-4	NA	once
TGTGCCAGTAGCGACAGGGGGTATAGCAATCAGCCCCAGCATTTT	CASSDRGYSNQPQHF	TRBV19	TRBJ1-5	TRBD1	NA
TGCAGCGTTCGAAGAGGGGCGAACTACGAGCAGTACTTC	CSVRRGANYEQYF	TRBV29-1	TRBJ2-7	NA	NA
TGCGCCAGCAGCCAAGAACCCGGAGGGGGTTACAATGAGCAGTTCTTC	CASSQEPGGGYNEQFF	TRBV4-1	TRBJ2-1	NA	NA
TGTGCCAGCAGCTCGGGGGGAACTGAAGCTTTCTTT	CASSSGGTEAFF	TRBV11-2	TRBJ1-1	NA	once
TGTGCCAGCAGCTCCCGGACAGCCTTGGACACTGAAGCTTTCTTT	CASSSRTALDTEAFF	TRBV13	TRBJ1-1	NA	NA
TGTGCCAGCTCGAAATGGGACAGTCCCACAGATACGCAGTATTTT	CASSKWDSPTDTQYF	TRBV9	TRBJ2-3	TRBD1	NA
TGTGCCAGCAGCTTGTTAAATGAGCAGTTCTTC	CASSLLNEQFF	TRBV5-8	TRBJ2-1	NA	NA
TGTGCCAGCAGTAGGGGTGCTACAGGGGGAAGGAACGAGCAGTACTTC	CASSRGATGGRNEQYF	TRBV9	TRBJ2-7	TRBD1	NA
TGTGCCAGCAGTGACCCCGACAGGGGCCGCTATGGCTACACCTTC	CASSDPDRGRYGYTF	TRBV25-1	TRBJ1-2	TRBD1	NA
TGCAGCGTTGAAGATCTCCCGGGACAGGGGATGTCGGGGACTGAAGCTTTCTTT	CSVEDLPGQGMSGTEAFF	TRBV29-1	TRBJ1-1	TRBD1	NA
TGTGCCAGCTGGGGACTAGCTGGCGATAGCACAGATACGCAGTATTTT	CASWGLAGDSTDTQYF	TRBV5-4	TRBJ2-3	TRBD2	NA
TGTGCCAGTAGCCCAAGGGACAGCCCATACCAAGAGACCCAGTACTTC	CASSPRDSPYQETQYF	TRBV19	TRBJ2-5	TRBD1	NA
TGTGCCAGCAGTGGTCGGGAGAGCTCCTACGAGCAGTACTTC	CASSGRESSYEQYF	TRBV9	TRBJ2-7	NA	NA
TGCGCCAGCAGTACTAGCGGGAGTGACACCGGGGAGCTGTTTTTT	CASSTSGSDTGELFF	TRBV5-1	TRBJ2-2	TRBD2	NA
TGCGCCAGCAGCTCGGGACAGGACCACGAGCAGTACTTC	CASSSGQDHEQYF	TRBV5-1	TRBJ2-7	TRBD1	NA
TGTGCCAGCAGCTTAGCGGTAGATACGCAGTATTTT	CASSLAVDTQYF	TRBV14	TRBJ2-3	NA	once
TGTGCCAGCAGTGAGATGCGGCCTAGCACAGATACGCAGTATTTT	CASSEMRPSTDTQYF	TRBV2	TRBJ2-3	NA	NA
TGCGCCAGCAGCCAAGGGGGAAATCAGCCCCAGCATTTT	CASSQGGNQPQHF	TRBV4-1	TRBJ1-5	NA	NA
TGTGCCAGTAGTACTACAGGGGGCGCAGACATATACTACAATGAGCAGTTCTTC	CASSTTGGADIYYNEQFF	TRBV19	TRBJ2-1	TRBD1	NA
TGTGCCAGCAGTTTATGGGGGGAAGCTAACTATGGCTACACCTTC	CASSLWGEANYGYTF	TRBV28	TRBJ1-2	NA	NA
TGTGCCAGCAGCTTAGGACGGAATGGCGAGCAGTACTTC	CASSLGRNGEQYF	TRBV7-2	TRBJ2-7	NA	NA
TGTGCCAGCAGTGTAGGTCCGGGCGGCCAGCCCCAGCATTTT	CASSVGPGGQPQHF	TRBV6-1	TRBJ1-5	NA	NA
TGTGCCAGCAGTTCCCCAACTAGGCCCTACGAGCAGTACTTC	CASSSPTRPYEQYF	TRBV6-1	TRBJ2-7	NA	NA
TGTGCCAGCACGTGGCGGGTAGGAACCCTTTACGAGCAGTACTTC	CASTWRVGTLYEQYF	TRBV27	TRBJ2-7	NA	NA
TGTGCCAGCATACGTCGTCGGGACAGCTTCGAAGCTTTCTTT	CASIRRRDSFEAFF	TRBV6-1	TRBJ1-1	TRBD1	NA
TGTGCCAGCAGTTTGACCCCCTCCTCCTATGGCTACACCTTC	CASSLTPSSYGYTF	TRBV27	TRBJ1-2	NA	NA
TGTGCCAGTACCGCGGGAAGGGGGCCCTACGAGCAGTACTTC	CASTAGRGPYEQYF	TRBV19	TRBJ2-7	NA	NA
TGTGCCAGCAGTGAAGATGCAGGCTCTGGAAACACCATATATTTT	CASSEDAGSGNTIYF	TRBV6-1	TRBJ1-3	NA	NA
TGTGCCAGCAGCCTGGGGGGCGGGGAGACCCAGTACTTC	CASSLGGGETQYF	TRBV5-5	TRBJ2-5	NA	NA
TGTGCCAGCAGTTTTGGGGGGAACTATGGCTACACCTTC	CASSFGGNYGYTF	TRBV27	TRBJ1-2	NA	NA
TGTGCCAGTAGGGATATGAGGACCCAGTACTTC	CASRDMRTQYF	TRBV19	TRBJ2-5	NA	NA